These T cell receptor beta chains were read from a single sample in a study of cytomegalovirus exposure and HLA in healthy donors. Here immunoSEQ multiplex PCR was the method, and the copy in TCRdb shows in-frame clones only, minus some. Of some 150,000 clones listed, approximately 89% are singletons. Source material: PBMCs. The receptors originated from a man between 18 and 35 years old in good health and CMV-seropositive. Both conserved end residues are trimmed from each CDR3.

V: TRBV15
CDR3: ATSPSGVSTDTQY

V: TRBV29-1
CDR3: SGGGLTDTQY

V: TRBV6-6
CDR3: ASSPAARRYGYT

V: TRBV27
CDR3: ASSSYGQGDGRETQY

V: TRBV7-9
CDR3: ASSPRDLRHLPKTYEQY

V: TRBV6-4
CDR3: ASSEGDAQPQH

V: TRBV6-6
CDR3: ASSDSGTDYEQY

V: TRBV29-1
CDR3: SGSLIHSDTQY

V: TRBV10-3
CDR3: AIRGLAAYEQY

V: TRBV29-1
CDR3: SVPGTASGGELF

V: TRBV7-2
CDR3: ASSLGQTRHEQF

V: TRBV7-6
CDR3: ASSVDRETSTDTQY

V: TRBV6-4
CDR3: ASSRPVNDTGELF

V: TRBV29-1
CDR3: SVALLDRGVNEQF

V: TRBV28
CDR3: ASSQTGDLYEQY

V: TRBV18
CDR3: ATGVSSYNEQF

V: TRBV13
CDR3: ASSAGAGLTRPQH

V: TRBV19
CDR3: ATTPGQGDTYEQY

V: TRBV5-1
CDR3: ASSGSSYNEQF

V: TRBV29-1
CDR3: SVEDLVGTSGGEQY

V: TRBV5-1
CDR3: ASRDNPGTPSYEQY

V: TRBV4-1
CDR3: ASSQRRSEQY

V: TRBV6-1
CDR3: ASSPLSEGYDTQY

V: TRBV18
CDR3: ASSPAQAGQF

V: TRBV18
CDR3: ASSPRSGGNSPLH

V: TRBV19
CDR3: ASISLTAGKRYGYT

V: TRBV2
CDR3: ASSEINRSSSGANVLT

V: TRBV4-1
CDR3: ASSQVEGVEQY

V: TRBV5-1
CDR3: ASSAGTSGVYEQF

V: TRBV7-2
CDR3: ASRQRGLTDTQY

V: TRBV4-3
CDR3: ASSQELYSYEQY

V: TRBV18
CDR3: ASSPSSGQAGNTIY

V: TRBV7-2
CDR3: ASSRVRDRIDNEQF

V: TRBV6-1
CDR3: ASTLGGSSYEQY

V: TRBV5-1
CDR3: ASLPGTGSDEQF

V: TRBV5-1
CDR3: ASRDRQGLSYEQY

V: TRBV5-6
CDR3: AGGRGGSDTQY

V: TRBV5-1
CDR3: ASSLVQGVQETQY